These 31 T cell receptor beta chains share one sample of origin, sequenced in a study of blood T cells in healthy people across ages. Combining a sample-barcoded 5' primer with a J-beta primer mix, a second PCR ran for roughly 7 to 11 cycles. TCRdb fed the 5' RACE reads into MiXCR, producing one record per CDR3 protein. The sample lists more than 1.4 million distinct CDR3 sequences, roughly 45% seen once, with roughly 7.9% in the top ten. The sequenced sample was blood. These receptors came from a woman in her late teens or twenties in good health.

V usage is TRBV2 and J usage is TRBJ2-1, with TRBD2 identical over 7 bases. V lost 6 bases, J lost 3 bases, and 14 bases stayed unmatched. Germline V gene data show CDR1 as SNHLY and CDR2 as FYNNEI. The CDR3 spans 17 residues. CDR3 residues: CASSSSASGDHYNEQFF. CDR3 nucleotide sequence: TGTGCCAGCAGCTCTTCCGCTAGCGGCGACCACTACAATGAGCAGTTCTTC.

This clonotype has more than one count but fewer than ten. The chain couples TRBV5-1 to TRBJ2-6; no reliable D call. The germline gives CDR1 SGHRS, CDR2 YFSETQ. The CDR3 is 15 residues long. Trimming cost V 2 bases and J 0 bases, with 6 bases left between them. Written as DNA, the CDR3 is TGCGCCAGCAGCTTAATGAGCTCTGGGGCCAACGTCCTGACTTTC. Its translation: CASSLMSSGANVLTF.

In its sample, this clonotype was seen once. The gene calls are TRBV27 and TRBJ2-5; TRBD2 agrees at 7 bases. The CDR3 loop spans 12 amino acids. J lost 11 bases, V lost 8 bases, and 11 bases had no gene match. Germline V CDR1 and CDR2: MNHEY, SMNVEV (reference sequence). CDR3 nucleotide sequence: TGTGCCAGCCAGCGGGGTGGGAATGAGCAGTACTTC. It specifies CASQRGGNEQYF.

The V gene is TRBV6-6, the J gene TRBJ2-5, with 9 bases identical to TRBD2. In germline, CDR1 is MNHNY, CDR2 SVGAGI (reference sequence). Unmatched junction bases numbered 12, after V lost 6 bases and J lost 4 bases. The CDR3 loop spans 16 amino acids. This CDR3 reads CASRAPGTSSLETQYF. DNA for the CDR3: TGTGCCAGCAGAGCCCCCGGGACTAGCAGTCTAGAGACCCAGTACTTC.

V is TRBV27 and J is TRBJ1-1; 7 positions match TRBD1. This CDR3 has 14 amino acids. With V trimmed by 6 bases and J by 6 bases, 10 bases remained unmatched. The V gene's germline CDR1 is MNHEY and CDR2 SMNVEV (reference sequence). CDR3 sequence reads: CASRPRGQTPEAFF. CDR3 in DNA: TGTGCCAGCAGGCCTAGGGGACAGACCCCTGAAGCTTTCTTT.

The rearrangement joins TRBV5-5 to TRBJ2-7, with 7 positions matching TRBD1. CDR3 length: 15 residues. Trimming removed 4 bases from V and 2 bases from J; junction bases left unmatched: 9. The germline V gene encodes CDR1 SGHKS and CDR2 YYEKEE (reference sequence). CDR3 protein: CASSPLSGQTYEQYF. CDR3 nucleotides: TGTGCCAGCAGCCCTTTATCGGGACAGACCTACGAGCAGTACTTC.

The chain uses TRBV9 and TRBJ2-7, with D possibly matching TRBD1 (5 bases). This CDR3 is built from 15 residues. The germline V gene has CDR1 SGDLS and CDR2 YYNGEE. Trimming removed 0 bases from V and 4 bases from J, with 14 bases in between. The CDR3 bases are TGTGCCAGCAGCGTAGGTGTTGGGCAGGGATACGAGCAGTACTTC. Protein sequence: CASSVGVGQGYEQYF.

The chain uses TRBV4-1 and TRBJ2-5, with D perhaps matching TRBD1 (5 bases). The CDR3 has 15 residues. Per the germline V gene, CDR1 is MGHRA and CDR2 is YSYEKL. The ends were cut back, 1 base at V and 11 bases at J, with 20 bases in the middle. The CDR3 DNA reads TGCGCCAGCAGCCAAGTAAGGCAGTGGGGCGGTGAGCAGTACTTC. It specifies CASSQVRQWGGEQYF.

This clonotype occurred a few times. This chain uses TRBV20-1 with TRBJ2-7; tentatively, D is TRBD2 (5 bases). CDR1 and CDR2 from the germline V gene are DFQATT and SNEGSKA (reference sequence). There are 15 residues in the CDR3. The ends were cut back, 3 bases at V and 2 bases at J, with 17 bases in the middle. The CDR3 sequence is CSAREGSDSPYEQYF. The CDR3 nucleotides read TGCAGTGCTAGGGAAGGTAGCGACTCGCCCTACGAGCAGTACTTC.

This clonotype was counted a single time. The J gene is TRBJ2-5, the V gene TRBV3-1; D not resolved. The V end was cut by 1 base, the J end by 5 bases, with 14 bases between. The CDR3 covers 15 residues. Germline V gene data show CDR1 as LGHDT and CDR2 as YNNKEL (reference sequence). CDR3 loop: CASSQGVSPRETQYF. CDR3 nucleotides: TGTGCCAGCAGCCAAGGCGTGTCTCCTCGGGAGACCCAGTACTTC.

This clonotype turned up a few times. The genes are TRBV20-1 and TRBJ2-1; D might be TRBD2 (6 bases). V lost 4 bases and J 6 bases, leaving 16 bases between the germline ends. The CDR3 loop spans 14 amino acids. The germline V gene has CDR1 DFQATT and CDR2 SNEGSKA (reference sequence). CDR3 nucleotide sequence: TGCAGTGCTAACGAACCGACTAGTTTCAATGAGCAGTTCTTC. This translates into CSANEPTSFNEQFF.

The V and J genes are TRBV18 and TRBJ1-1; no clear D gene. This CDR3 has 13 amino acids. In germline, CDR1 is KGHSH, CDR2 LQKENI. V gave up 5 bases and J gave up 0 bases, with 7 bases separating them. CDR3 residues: CASSTDVNTEAFF. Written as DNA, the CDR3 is TGTGCCAGCTCAACAGACGTGAACACTGAAGCTTTCTTT.

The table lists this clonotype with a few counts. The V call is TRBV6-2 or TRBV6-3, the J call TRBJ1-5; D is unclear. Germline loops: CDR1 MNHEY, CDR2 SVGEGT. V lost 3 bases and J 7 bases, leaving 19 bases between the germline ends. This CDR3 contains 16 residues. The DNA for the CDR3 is TGTGCCAGCAGTTATTCCGCCTTTCCTGGCGAGCAGCCCCAGCATTTT. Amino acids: CASSYSAFPGEQPQHF.

CDR3 coding DNA: TGCAGTGCTAAAACGGGGGGGCACACAGATACGCAGTATTTT. This codes for CSAKTGGHTDTQYF. The chain is built from TRBV20-1 and TRBJ2-3; TRBD2 matches at 8 bases. Germline V gene lookup returns CDR1 DFQATT and CDR2 SNEGSKA (reference sequence). With 4 bases clipped from V and 2 bases from J, the junction kept 5 bases outside the gene matches. The CDR3 is 14 amino acids.

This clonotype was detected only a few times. The CDR3, as DNA: TGTGCCAGCAGCTTCGACGGTTATAATTCACCCCTCCACTTT. Translating it yields CASSFDGYNSPLHF. V is TRBV7-9 and J is TRBJ1-6; no clear D. V was pared by 3 bases and J by 4 bases, with 7 bases between. The germline V gene encodes CDR1 SEHNR and CDR2 FQNEAQ (reference sequence). The CDR3 loop spans 14 amino acids.

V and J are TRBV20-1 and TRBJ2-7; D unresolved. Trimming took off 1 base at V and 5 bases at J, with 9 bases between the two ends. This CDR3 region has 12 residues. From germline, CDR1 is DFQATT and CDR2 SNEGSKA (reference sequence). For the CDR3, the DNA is TGCAGTGCTAGAGTCGACGACGACGAGCAGTACTTC. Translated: CSARVDDDEQYF.

The CDR3, as DNA: TGTGCCACCTCACAGGCAAACTATGGCTACACCTTC. Protein: CATSQANYGYTF. This rearrangement joins TRBV24-1 to TRBJ1-2, with D possibly matching TRBD1 (5 bases). The V end lost 9 bases, the J end lost 2 bases, and 9 bases lay between the germline ends. The CDR3 length is 12 residues. From germline, CDR1 is KGHDR and CDR2 SFDVKD.

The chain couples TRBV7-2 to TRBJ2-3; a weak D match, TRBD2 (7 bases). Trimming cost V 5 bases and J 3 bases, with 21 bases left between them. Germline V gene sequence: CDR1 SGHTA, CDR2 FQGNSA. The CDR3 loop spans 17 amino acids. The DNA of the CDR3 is TGTGCCAGCAGCCCCCCTTGGGGGCGGGGGAATACAGATACGCAGTATTTT. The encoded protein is CASSPPWGRGNTDTQYF.

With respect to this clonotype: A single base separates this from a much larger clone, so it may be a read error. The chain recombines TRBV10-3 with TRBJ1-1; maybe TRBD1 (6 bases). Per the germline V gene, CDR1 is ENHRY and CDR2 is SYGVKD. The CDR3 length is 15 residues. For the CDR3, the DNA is TGTGCCATCAGTGAGAATGGGGGAGGGGACACTAAAGCTTTCTTT. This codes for CAISENGGGDTKAFF.

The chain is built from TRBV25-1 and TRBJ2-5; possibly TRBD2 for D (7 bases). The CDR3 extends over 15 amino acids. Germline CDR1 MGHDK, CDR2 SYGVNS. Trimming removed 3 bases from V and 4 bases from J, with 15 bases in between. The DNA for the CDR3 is TGTGCCAGCAGTGAGGCCAGGGGAGGGCGAGAGACCCAGTACTTC. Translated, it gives CASSEARGGRETQYF.

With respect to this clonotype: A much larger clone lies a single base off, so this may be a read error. The CDR3 DNA reads TGTGCCATCAGTGAGTCAAGGACTAGCGGGAGGGCCCACAATGAGCAGTACTTC. Residues: CAISESRTSGRAHNEQYF. The chain links TRBV10-3 to TRBJ2-7; TRBD2 matches at 15 bases. Germline CDR1 reads ENHRY; CDR2 reads SYGVKD. The CDR3 covers 18 residues. Germline trimming cut 0 bases from V and 7 bases from J; bases unmatched to any gene: 10.

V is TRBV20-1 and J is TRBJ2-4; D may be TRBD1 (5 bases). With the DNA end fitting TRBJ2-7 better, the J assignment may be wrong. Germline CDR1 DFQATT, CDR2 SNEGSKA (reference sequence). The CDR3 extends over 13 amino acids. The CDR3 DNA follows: TGCAGTGCCCCTCCCCAGGGTACAAACGAGCAGTACTTC. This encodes CSAPPQGTNEQYF.

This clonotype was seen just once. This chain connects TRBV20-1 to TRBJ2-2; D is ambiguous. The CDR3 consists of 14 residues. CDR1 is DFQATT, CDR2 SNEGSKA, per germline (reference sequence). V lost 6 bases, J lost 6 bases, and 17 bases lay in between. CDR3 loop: CSAPEAVGAGELFF. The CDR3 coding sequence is TGCAGTGCCCCCGAGGCGGTCGGCGCCGGGGAGCTGTTTTTT.

The CDR3 sequence: CASHPGPETQYF. The CDR3 DNA reads TGTGCCAGCCACCCAGGGCCCGAGACCCAGTACTTC. This rearrangement joins TRBV6-6 to TRBJ2-5; the D gene is possibly TRBD1 (5 bases). There are 12 residues in the CDR3. V was cut by 8 bases and J by 5 bases, with 12 bases left in between. Germline-derived CDR1 and CDR2 are MNHNY and SVGAGI (reference sequence).

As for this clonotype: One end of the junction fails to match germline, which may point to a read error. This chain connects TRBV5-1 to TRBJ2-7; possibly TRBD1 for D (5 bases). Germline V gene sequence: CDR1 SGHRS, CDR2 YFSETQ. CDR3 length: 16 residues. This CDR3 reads CASSLERLGRMSERYF. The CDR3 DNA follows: TGCGCCAGCAGCTTGGAGAGACTGGGGCGTATGAGCGAGCGGTACTTC.

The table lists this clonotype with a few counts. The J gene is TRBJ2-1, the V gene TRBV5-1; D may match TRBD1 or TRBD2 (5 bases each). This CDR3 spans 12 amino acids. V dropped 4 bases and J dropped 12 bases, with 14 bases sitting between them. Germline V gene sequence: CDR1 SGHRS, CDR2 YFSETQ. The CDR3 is CASSALGERQFF. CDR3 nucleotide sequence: TGCGCCAGCAGCGCATTAGGGGAGAGGCAGTTCTTC. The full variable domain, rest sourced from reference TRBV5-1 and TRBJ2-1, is KAGVTQTPRYLIKTRGQQVTLSCSPISGHRSVSWYQQTPGQGLQFLFEYFSETQRNKGNFPGRFSGRQFSNSRSEMNVSTLELGDSALYLCASSALGERQFFGPGTRLTVL.

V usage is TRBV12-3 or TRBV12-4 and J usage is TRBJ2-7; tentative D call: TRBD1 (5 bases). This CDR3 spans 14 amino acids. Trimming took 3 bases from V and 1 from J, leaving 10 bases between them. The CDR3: CASSFVSGSYEQYF. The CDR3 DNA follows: TGTGCCAGCAGTTTCGTCTCAGGGTCCTACGAGCAGTACTTC.

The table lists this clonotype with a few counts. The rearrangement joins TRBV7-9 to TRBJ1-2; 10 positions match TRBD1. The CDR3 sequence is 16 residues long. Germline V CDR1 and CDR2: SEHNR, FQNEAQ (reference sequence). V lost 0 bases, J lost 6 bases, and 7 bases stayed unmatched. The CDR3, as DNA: TGTGCCAGCAGCTTAGCAGCGACAGGGGGCGATAATGGCTACACCTTC. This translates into CASSLAATGGDNGYTF.

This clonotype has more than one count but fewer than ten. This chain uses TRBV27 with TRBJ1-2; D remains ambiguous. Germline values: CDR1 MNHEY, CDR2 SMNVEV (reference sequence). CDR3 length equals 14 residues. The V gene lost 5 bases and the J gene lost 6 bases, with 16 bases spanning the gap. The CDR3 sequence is CASSPTGPPHGYTF. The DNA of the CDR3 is TGTGCCAGCAGTCCTACCGGGCCCCCCCATGGCTACACCTTC.

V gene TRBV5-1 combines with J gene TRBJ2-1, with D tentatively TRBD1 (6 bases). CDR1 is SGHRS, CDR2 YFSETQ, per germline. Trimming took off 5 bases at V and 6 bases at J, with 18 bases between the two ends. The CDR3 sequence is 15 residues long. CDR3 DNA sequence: TGCGCCAGCAGTTCGAACCGGGACATCTTCAATGAGCAGTTCTTC. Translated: CASSSNRDIFNEQFF.

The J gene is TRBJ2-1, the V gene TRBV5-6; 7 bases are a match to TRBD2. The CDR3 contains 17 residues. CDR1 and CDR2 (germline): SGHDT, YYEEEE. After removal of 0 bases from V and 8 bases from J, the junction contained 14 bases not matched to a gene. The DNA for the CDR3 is TGTGCCAGCAGCTTGGCTAGCGGAGCCGGAGGCATCTATGAGCAGTTCTTC. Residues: CASSLASGAGGIYEQFF.